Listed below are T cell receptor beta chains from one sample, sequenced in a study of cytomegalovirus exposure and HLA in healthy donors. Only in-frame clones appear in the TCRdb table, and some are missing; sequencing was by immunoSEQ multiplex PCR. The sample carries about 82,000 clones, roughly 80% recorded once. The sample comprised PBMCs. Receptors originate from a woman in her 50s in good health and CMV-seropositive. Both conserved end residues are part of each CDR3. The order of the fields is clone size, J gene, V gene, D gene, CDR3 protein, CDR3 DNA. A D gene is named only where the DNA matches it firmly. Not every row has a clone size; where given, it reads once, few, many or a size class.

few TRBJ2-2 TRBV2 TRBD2 CASRESGINTGELFF TGTGCCAGCAGGGAAAGCGGGATCAACACCGGGGAGCTGTTTTTT
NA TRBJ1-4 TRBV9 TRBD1 CASSAKQQGYNEKLFF TGTGCCAGCAGCGCCAAACAACAGGGGTATAATGAAAAACTGTTTTTT
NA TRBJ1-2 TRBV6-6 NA CASTPGGIYGYTF TGTGCCAGCACCCCGGGGGGGATCTATGGCTACACCTTC
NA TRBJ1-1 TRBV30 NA CAWTARGVEAFF TGTGCCTGGACCGCCCGGGGAGTCGAAGCTTTCTTT
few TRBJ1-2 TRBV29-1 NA CSGSRMGGYGYTF TGCAGCGGATCCCGTATGGGAGGCTATGGCTACACCTTC
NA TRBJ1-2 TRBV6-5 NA CATTTPRRDYGYTF TGTGCCACTACGACACCCCGACGCGACTATGGCTACACCTTC
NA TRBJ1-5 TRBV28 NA CASSSLVDQPQHF TGTGCCAGCAGTTCCCTTGTTGATCAGCCCCAGCATTTT
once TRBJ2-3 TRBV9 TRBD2 CASNLGGSDTQYF TGTGCCAGCAATTTGGGGGGGTCAGATACGCAGTATTTT
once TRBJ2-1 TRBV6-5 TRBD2 CASSWGGNEQFF TGTGCCAGCAGCTGGGGGGGGAATGAGCAGTTCTTC
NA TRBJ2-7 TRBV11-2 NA CASSPPGYEQYF TGTGCCAGCAGCCCCCCCGGGTACGAGCAGTACTTC
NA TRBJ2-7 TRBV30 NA CAWRMAGSIYEQYF TGTGCCTGGAGAATGGCAGGGTCCATCTACGAGCAGTACTTC
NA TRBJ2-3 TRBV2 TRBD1 CASSWDRDTDTQYF TGTGCCAGCAGTTGGGACAGGGACACAGATACGCAGTATTTT
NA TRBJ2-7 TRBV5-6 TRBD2 CASNSAGLAPEQYF TGTGCCAGCAACTCCGCAGGACTAGCTCCCGAGCAGTACTTC
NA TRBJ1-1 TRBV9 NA CASGSGLVDTEAFF TGTGCCAGTGGGTCAGGGTTGGTGGACACTGAAGCTTTCTTT
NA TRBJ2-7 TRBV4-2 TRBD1 CASSQPDRGLFYEQYF TGTGCCAGCAGCCAACCGGACAGGGGTTTATTCTACGAGCAGTACTTC
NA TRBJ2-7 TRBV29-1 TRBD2 CSVVVWRTSGLSDYEQYF TGCAGCGTTGTAGTTTGGCGGACTAGCGGTTTATCGGATTACGAGCAGTACTTC
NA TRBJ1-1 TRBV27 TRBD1 CASSDREDTEAFF TGTGCCAGCAGCGACAGGGAAGACACTGAAGCTTTCTTT
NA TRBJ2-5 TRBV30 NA CAWSVGGETQYF TGTGCCTGGAGTGTCGGGGGAGAGACCCAGTACTTC
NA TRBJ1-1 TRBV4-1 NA CASSQAAGYLEAFF TGCGCCAGCAGCCAAGCGGCGGGATATCTGGAAGCTTTCTTT
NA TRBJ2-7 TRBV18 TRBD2 CASSPLPGTSVSYEQYF TGTGCCAGCTCTCCTCTCCCCGGGACTAGCGTCTCCTACGAGCAGTACTTC
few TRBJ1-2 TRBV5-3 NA CARSLGEGRNYGYTF TGTGCCAGAAGCTTGGGAGAGGGCCGGAACTATGGCTACACCTTC
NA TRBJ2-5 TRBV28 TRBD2 CASSSRLAGRQETQYF TGTGCCAGCAGTTCCCGGCTAGCGGGACGGCAAGAGACCCAGTACTTC
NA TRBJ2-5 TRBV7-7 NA CASSSQGFGTQYF TGTGCTAGCAGCTCTCAGGGCTTTGGGACCCAGTACTTC
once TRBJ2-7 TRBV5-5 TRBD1 CASSSDGTGAGEQYF TGTGCCAGCAGCTCAGACGGGACAGGGGCGGGGGAGCAGTACTTC
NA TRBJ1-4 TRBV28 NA CASSSMRSNEKLFF TGTGCCAGCAGTTCTATGAGGTCGAATGAAAAACTGTTTTTT